The 12 T cell receptor beta chains presented below share a single source sample, sequenced in a study of CD8 T cells in Susac syndrome. Random hexamers were used to reverse transcribe the RNA input (about 0.5 to 1 ug). TCRdb redid the calling of the immunoSEQ multiplex PCR reads with MiXCR, one entry per CDR3 protein. The table includes approximately 190,000 distinct CDR3 sequences, roughly 91% detected once. Sequencing was performed on CD4+ T cells from PBMCs. These receptors originate from a human donor with Susac syndrome.

Here the CDR3 reads CASSERGLYGYTF. CDR3 bases: TGTGCCAGCAGTGAAAGGGGCCTTTATGGCTACACCTTC. This chain links TRBV25-1 with TRBJ1-2; possibly TRBD1 for D (5 bases). V gave up 2 bases and J gave up 5 bases, with 9 bases separating them. The germline V gene has CDR1 MGHDK and CDR2 SYGVNS. The CDR3 sequence is 13 residues long.

V is TRBV6-1 and J is TRBJ2-1; D is possibly TRBD1 or TRBD2 (5 bases each). The CDR3 loop spans 13 amino acids. The V end lost 5 bases, the J end lost 9 bases, and 14 bases lay between the germline ends. CDR1 and CDR2 (germline): MNHNS, SASEGT. This CDR3 is CASSTGTTGEQFF. The CDR3 DNA follows: TGTGCCAGCAGTACCGGGACCACCGGTGAGCAGTTCTTC.

The V and J genes are TRBV5-6 and TRBJ2-1, with 9 positions matching TRBD2. The trim removed 4 bases at V and 2 bases at J, leaving 4 bases unmatched. Looked up from germline, CDR1 is SGHDT and CDR2 is YYEEEE. This CDR3 is built from 15 residues. The CDR3 nucleotides read TGTGCCAGCAGCGCTGGACTAGCGACCTACAATGAGCAGTTCTTC. Encoded protein: CASSAGLATYNEQFF.

In the case of this clonotype: A read error may account for a junction end that differs from germline. This sequence joins TRBV29-1 and TRBJ2-3, with 10 nucleotides matching TRBD2. CDR3 length: 15 amino acids. Germline assignment: CDR1 SQVTM and CDR2 ANQGSEA. The CDR3 loop reads CNVGLADTSTDTQYF. CDR3 in DNA: TGCAACGTTGGACTAGCGGATACTAGCACAGATACGCAGTATTTT.

For the CDR3, the DNA is TGTGCCAGCAGCGCAGACAGAATGGATACGCAGTATTTT. Amino acids: CASSADRMDTQYF. The chain joins TRBV5-4 to TRBJ2-3, with D possibly TRBD1 on 5 matching bases. Trimming took 4 bases from V and 6 from J, leaving 12 bases between them. The germline CDR1 and CDR2 sequences are SGHNT and YYREEE (reference sequence). The CDR3 contains 13 residues.

The chain links TRBV5-6 to TRBJ2-1, with 8 bases identical to TRBD2. CDR3 length: 15 residues. With 6 bases clipped from V and 9 bases from J, the junction kept 14 bases outside the gene matches. Germline V gene lookup returns CDR1 SGHDT and CDR2 YYEEEE. This CDR3 reads CASTSGGRSLGEQFF. CDR3 nucleotide sequence: TGTGCCAGCACCTCGGGCGGGAGGTCTCTGGGTGAGCAGTTCTTC.

This clonotype was observed a single time. The V and J genes are TRBV5-1 and TRBJ2-7; D unclear. The CDR3 is made up of 13 amino acids. Germline lookup yields CDR1 SGHRS and CDR2 YFSETQ. V lost 4 bases to trimming and J lost 2 bases, with 10 bases between them. The CDR3 reads CASSPRGTYEQYF. The DNA of the CDR3 is TGCGCCAGCAGCCCCCGAGGTACCTACGAGCAGTACTTC.

The chain joins TRBV6-4 to TRBJ1-2; no reliable D call. Trimming took off 0 bases at V and 5 bases at J, with 13 bases between the two ends. This CDR3 has 15 amino acids. Germline V gene lookup returns CDR1 MRHNA and CDR2 SNTAGT. The CDR3 sequence is CASSDSPGRTYGYTF. DNA of the CDR3: TGTGCCAGCAGTGACTCCCCCGGGCGGACTTATGGCTACACCTTC.

The chain joins TRBV12-3 or TRBV12-4 to TRBJ2-7, with D perhaps given as TRBD1 or TRBD2 (5 bases each). V dropped 6 bases and J dropped 3 bases, with 12 bases sitting between them. The CDR3 spans 13 residues. CDR3 loop: CASSTGRFYEQYF. The DNA of the CDR3 is TGTGCCAGCAGCACGGGACGGTTCTACGAGCAGTACTTC.

The V gene is TRBV24-1, the J gene TRBJ1-1, with D possibly matching TRBD1 (6 bases). CDR3 length: 13 amino acids. V dropped 9 bases and J dropped 1 base, with 11 bases sitting between them. The germline gives CDR1 KGHDR, CDR2 SFDVKD. The CDR3 protein is CATQGHPNTEAFF. The DNA for the CDR3 is TGTGCCACCCAGGGACATCCGAACACTGAAGCTTTCTTT.

This clonotype turned up a few times. The chain combines TRBV27 with TRBJ1-5; D not certain. Germline V gene data show CDR1 as MNHEY and CDR2 as SMNVEV (reference sequence). The CDR3 spans 13 residues. Between the trimmed V and J ends, which lost 4 bases and 0 bases, there was a span of 4 bases. The DNA for the CDR3 is TGTGCCAGCAGTTCTTATAGCAATCAGCCCCAGCATTTT. Protein sequence: CASSSYSNQPQHF.

The chain joins TRBV6-5 to TRBJ1-2; the D is unclear. Germline V gene data show CDR1 as MNHEY and CDR2 as SVGAGI. There are 11 residues in the CDR3. V lost 2 bases, J lost 9 bases, and 7 bases lay in between. The CDR3, as DNA: TGTGCCAGCAGTTACGAAGGGCGCTACACCTTC. Its translation is CASSYEGRYTF.